Described below is a single T cell receptor beta chain sequence and its context. The antigen remains unidentified. The data were taken from a study of lymphopenia after photon versus proton radiotherapy. TCRdb's table, derived via immunoSEQ multiplex PCR, lists solely in-frame clones and lacks some. This sample has 150,000 to 200,000 clones, with around 85% found just once. The CDR3 has 16 amino acids. In germline, CDR1 is KGHSH, CDR2 LQKENI. Trimming pared 3 bases from V and 0 bases from J, leaving 15 bases between. Study conclusions and caveats: Photon-treated patients lost naive T cells and TCR diversity; proton-treated stayed stable.

The chain has TRBV18 and TRBJ2-7; D ambiguous. The sequence was obtained from a man between 50 and 59 years old with gastric cancer. The material was peripheral blood, obtained from a patient treated with photon-based radiotherapy. This CDR3 is CASSPLSTVSSYEQYF. CDR3 DNA sequence: TGTGCCAGCTCACCTCTATCGACGGTGAGCTCCTACGAGCAGTACTTC.